This T cell receptor (beta chain) was found in a study of TIL therapy for anti-PD-1-resistant metastatic lung cancer. Sequencing used immunoSEQ v3. Clones were read by immunoSEQ multiplex PCR, and TCRdb kept only the in-frame ones, dropping some. Here the sample spans tens of thousands of clones, about two thirds being singletons. Specified time point: pre-treatment sample, taken before nivolumab and TIL therapy. Pleural nodules or supraclavicular lymph nodes made up most of the excised metastases sampled. This specimen was tumor tissue, taken at baseline. The sequence was collected from a person aged 25 to 85 with non-small cell lung cancer.

The CDR3 region has the DNA TGTGCCAGCAGCTTAGGAACTAATGAAAAACTGTTTTTT. Translated: CASSLGTNEKLFF. The V and J genes are TRBV7-2 and TRBJ1-4; D is unclear. The germline gives CDR1 SGHTA, CDR2 FQGNSA. The CDR3 consists of 13 residues. V lost 1 base and J 1 base, leaving 1 base between the germline ends. The variable domain in full, with the rest retrieved from reference TRBV7-2 and TRBJ1-4, is GAGVSQSPSNKVTEKGKDVELRCDPISGHTALYWYRQSLGQGLEFLIYFQGNSAPDKSGLPSDRFSAERTGGSVSTLTIQRTQQEDSAVYLCASSLGTNEKLFFGSGTQLSVL.